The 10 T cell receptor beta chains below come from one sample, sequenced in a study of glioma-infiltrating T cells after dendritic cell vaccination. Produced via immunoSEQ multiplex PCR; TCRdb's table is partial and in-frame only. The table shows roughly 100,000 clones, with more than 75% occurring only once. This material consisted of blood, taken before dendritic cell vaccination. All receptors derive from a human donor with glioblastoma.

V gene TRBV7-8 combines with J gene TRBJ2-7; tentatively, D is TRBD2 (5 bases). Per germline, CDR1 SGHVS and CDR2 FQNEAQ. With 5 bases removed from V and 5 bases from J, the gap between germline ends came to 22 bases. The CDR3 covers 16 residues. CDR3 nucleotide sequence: TGTGCCAGCAGCCGCCACGGTGGACTGGACTCGAACGAGCAGTACTTC. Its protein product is CASSRHGGLDSNEQYF.

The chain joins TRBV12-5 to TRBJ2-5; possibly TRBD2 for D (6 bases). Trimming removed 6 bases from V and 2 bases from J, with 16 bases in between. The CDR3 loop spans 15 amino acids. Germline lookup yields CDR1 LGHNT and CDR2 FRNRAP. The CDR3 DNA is TGTGCTAGTGGGCCTTCAGGACTATCACAAGAGACCCAGTACTTC. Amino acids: CASGPSGLSQETQYF.

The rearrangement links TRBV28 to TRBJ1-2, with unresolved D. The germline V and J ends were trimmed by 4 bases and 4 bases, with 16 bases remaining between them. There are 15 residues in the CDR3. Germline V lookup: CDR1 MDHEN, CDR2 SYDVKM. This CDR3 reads CASSSLQAQGYGYTF. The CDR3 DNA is TGTGCCAGCAGTTCCCTCCAGGCGCAAGGCTATGGCTACACCTTC.

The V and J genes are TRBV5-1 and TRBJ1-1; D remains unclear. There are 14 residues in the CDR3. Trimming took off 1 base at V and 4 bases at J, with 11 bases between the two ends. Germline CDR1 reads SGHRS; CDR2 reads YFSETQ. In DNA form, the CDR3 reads TGCGCCAGCAGCTTGTACCCTATCGGCACTGAAGCTTTCTTT. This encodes CASSLYPIGTEAFF.

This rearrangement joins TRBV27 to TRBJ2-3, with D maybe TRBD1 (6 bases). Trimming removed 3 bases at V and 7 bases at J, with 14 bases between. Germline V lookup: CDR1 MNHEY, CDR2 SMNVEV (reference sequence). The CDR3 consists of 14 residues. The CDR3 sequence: CASSFLAGANTQYF. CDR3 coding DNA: TGTGCCAGCAGTTTCTTGGCAGGGGCAAATACGCAGTATTTT.

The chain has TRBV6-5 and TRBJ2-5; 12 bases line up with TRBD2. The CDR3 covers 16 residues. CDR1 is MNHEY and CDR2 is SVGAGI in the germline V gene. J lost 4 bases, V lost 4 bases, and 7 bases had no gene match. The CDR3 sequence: CASSFSSGRAGETQYF. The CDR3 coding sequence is TGTGCCAGCAGTTTCTCTAGCGGGAGGGCCGGAGAGACCCAGTACTTC.

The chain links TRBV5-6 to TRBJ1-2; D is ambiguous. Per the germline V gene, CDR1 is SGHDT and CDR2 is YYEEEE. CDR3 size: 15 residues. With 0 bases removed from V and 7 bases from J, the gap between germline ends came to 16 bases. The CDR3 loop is CASSLDWRWERGYTF. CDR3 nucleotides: TGTGCCAGCAGCTTGGATTGGCGATGGGAGCGTGGCTACACCTTC.

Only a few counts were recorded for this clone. CDR3 in DNA: TGTGCCAGCAGCTTAGTGGAGGACAGGACGAACACTGAAGCTTTCTTT. Encoded protein: CASSLVEDRTNTEAFF. This chain links TRBV7-8 with TRBJ1-1; 7 bases map to TRBD1. The V gene end was trimmed by 1 base and the J gene end by 1 base; junction bases not matched to a gene: 6. This CDR3 has 16 amino acids. Looked up from germline, CDR1 is SGHVS and CDR2 is FQNEAQ.

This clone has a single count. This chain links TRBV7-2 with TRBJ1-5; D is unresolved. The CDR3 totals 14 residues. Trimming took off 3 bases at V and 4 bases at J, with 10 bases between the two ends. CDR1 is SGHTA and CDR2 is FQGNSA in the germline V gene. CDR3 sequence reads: CASSLGVGNQPQHF. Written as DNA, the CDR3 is TGTGCCAGCAGCTTGGGTGTCGGGAATCAGCCCCAGCATTTT. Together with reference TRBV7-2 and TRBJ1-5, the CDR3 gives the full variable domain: GAGVSQSPSNKVTEKGKDVELRCDPISGHTALYWYRQSLGQGLEFLIYFQGNSAPDKSGLPSDRFSAERTGGSVSTLTIQRTQQEDSAVYLCASSLGVGNQPQHFGDGTRLSIL.

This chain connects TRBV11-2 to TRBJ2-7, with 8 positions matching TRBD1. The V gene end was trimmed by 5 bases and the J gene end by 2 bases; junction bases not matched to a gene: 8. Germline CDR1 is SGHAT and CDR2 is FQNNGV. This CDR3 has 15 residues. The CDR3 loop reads CASSANRGETYEQYF. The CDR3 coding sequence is TGTGCCAGCAGCGCAAACAGGGGGGAGACCTACGAGCAGTACTTC.